This TCR beta chain stems from a study of T cell responses to AZD1222 COVID-19 vaccine. Overall study findings and caveats: The breadth and depth of Spike-specific TCRs increased once two AZD1222 doses had been given. Most donors were white British and more were female, and clonal diversity was possibly underestimated. Every sample of the repertoires postdated the peak T cell response.

Data came from immunoSEQ multiplex PCR; TCRdb stores just in-frame clones and leaves some out. Of around 110,000 clones listed, over 75% are singletons. This CDR3 is 13 amino acids long. Germline V gene sequence: CDR1 SGHTA, CDR2 FQGNSA. The ends were cut back, 4 bases at V and 3 bases at J, with 6 bases in the middle. Note on this clone: Its antigen is unknown.

The sequence was collected from an adult in good health. This chain uses TRBV7-2 with TRBJ1-4; D ambiguous. This specimen was peripheral blood, taken on day 0 of MenACWY control vaccination. The CDR3 nucleotides read TGTGCCAGCAGCTCTTTCTCTAATGAAAAACTGTTTTTT. This translates into CASSSFSNEKLFF. Drawing the rest from reference TRBV7-2 and TRBJ1-4, the complete variable domain is GAGVSQSPSNKVTEKGKDVELRCDPISGHTALYWYRQSLGQGLEFLIYFQGNSAPDKSGLPSDRFSAERTGGSVSTLTIQRTQQEDSAVYLCASSSFSNEKLFFGSGTQLSVL.